The 27 T cell receptor beta chains given below trace back to one sample, sequenced in a study of a mutant IDH1 vaccine in newly diagnosed glioma. These receptors' antigens are unknown. The time point is: week 47, end of study. Topical imiquimod was applied with each vaccine dose, which held 300 ug of mutant IDH1 20-mer peptide. Assay: immunoSEQ multiplex PCR; the TCRdb copy retains only in-frame clones and omits some. The data show over 30,000 clones, more than 80% seen once. This specimen was PBMCs, taken from a glioma patient whose treatment included an IDH1 peptide vaccine. The receptor source for this set is a woman aged 35 to 49 with glioma.

The rearrangement joins TRBV4-1 to TRBJ1-2, with no clear D. V lost 2 bases and J 1 base, leaving 5 bases between the germline ends. The V gene's germline CDR1 is MGHRA and CDR2 YSYEKL. This CDR3 is built from 13 residues. The CDR3 DNA reads TGCGCCAGCAGCCAACGCGATAACTATGGCTACACCTTC. It is translated as CASSQRDNYGYTF.

This clone was observed a single time. The chain has TRBV6-6 and TRBJ1-3; D is undetermined. This CDR3 has 15 residues. Germline CDR1 and CDR2: MNHNY and SVGAGI (reference sequence). V was cut by 5 bases and J by 4 bases, with 15 bases left in between. CDR3 sequence (DNA): TGTGCCAGCAGTCCCCCGGGTCGCAGGGGAAACACCATATATTTT. It encodes CASSPPGRRGNTIYF.

The chain joins TRBV27 to TRBJ2-2, with no clear D. The CDR3 is 15 amino acids. V lost 5 bases and J lost 6, with 16 bases in between. CDR1 and CDR2 (germline): MNHEY, SMNVEV (reference sequence). Here the CDR3 DNA reads TGTGCCAGCAGTCCCCGCGCCGACCAGTCCGGGGAGCTGTTTTTT. Protein: CASSPRADQSGELFF.

The chain uses TRBV12-5 and TRBJ2-7; either TRBD1 or TRBD2 may fit D (5 bases each). The CDR3 is 15 residues long. V was trimmed by 0 bases and J by 5 bases, leaving 14 bases between them. Germline-derived CDR1 and CDR2 are LGHNT and FRNRAP. CDR3 region: CASGLVVGRHHEQYF. In DNA, the CDR3 is TGTGCTAGTGGTTTGGTTGTGGGACGGCACCACGAGCAGTACTTC.

This chain uses TRBV29-1 with TRBJ2-7, with 14 bases lining up with TRBD2. Germline CDR1 is SQVTM and CDR2 is ANQGSEA. The length of the CDR3 is 17 residues. V dropped 1 base and J dropped 0; count of bases not matched to a gene: 5. CDR3: CSVEGTSGGHSSYEQYF. DNA of the CDR3: TGCAGCGTTGAAGGGACTAGCGGGGGGCATAGCTCCTACGAGCAGTACTTC.

The rearrangement links TRBV11-2 to TRBJ1-1; tentative D call: TRBD1 (5 bases). V lost 6 bases, J lost 0 bases, and 17 bases lay in between. This CDR3 contains 16 residues. The germline V gene encodes CDR1 SGHAT and CDR2 FQNNGV. Here the CDR3 reads CASRPLTGALNTEAFF. The CDR3 nucleotides are TGTGCCAGCAGACCCCTCACAGGCGCTTTGAACACTGAAGCTTTCTTT.

In this sample, this clone is medium-sized. V gene TRBV19 combines with J gene TRBJ1-1; TRBD1 aligns across 10 bases. V lost 11 bases and J lost 7; bases outside the gene matches: 4. The CDR3 has 11 amino acids. Germline V gene lookup returns CDR1 LNHDA and CDR2 SQIVND (reference sequence). CDR3 in DNA: TGTGCCGGCGGGACAGGGGTTGAAGCTTTCTTT. This codes for CAGGTGVEAFF.

This clone was recorded only once. V usage is TRBV6-5 and J usage is TRBJ2-6; D ambiguous. Germline-derived CDR1 and CDR2 are MNHEY and SVGAGI. Trimming left V 6 bases short and J 0 bases short, with 6 bases between. CDR3 length equals 14 residues. The chain's CDR3 is CASSLLSGANVLTF. For the CDR3, the DNA is TGTGCCAGCAGCCTTCTCTCTGGGGCCAACGTCCTGACTTTC.

The CDR3 reads CASGILGGSAYEQYF. As DNA, the CDR3 is TGCGCCAGCGGGATCTTGGGCGGGAGTGCCTACGAGCAGTACTTC. The chain uses TRBV5-1 and TRBJ2-7; TRBD2 aligns across 7 bases. The CDR3 is made up of 15 amino acids. Per germline, CDR1 SGHRS and CDR2 YFSETQ. Trimming cost V 7 bases and J 2 bases; bases outside gene matches: 12.

This clone was detected a few times. The genes are TRBV30 and TRBJ1-1, with D maybe TRBD1 (6 bases). This CDR3 spans 15 amino acids. The ends were cut back, 0 bases at V and 5 bases at J, with 16 bases in the middle. Germline V lookup: CDR1 GTSNPN, CDR2 SVGIG (reference sequence). The CDR3 loop reads CAWSVQQGEGTEAFF. The CDR3 coding sequence is TGTGCCTGGAGTGTACAACAGGGAGAGGGAACTGAAGCTTTCTTT.

J is TRBJ1-4 and V is TRBV6-5, with 8 nucleotides matching TRBD1. CDR1 and CDR2 from the germline V gene are MNHEY and SVGAGI. The length of the CDR3 is 15 residues. V lost 8 bases to trimming and J lost 8 bases; unmatched junction nucleotides: 13. DNA of the CDR3: TGTGCCAGCTCGGGGGCGACAGGGGCAGGGGAAAAACTGTTTTTT. This codes for CASSGATGAGEKLFF.

This clone was picked up one time. This chain uses TRBV6-5 with TRBJ1-5; D unresolved. V gave up 4 bases and J gave up 0 bases, with 7 bases separating them. The CDR3 loop spans 14 amino acids. Germline V gene sequence: CDR1 MNHEY, CDR2 SVGAGI. The CDR3 nucleotides read TGTGCCAGCAGTTCAGTATATAGCAATCAGCCCCAGCATTTT. It is translated as CASSSVYSNQPQHF.

The chain is built from TRBV6-5 and TRBJ2-7; 10 bases agree with TRBD2. Germline loops: CDR1 MNHEY, CDR2 SVGAGI. V lost 6 bases and J lost 3; bases outside the gene matches: 5. The CDR3 runs to 14 residues. CDR3 protein: CASSPSGGGYEQYF. CDR3 bases: TGTGCCAGCAGCCCCAGCGGGGGGGGCTACGAGCAGTACTTC.

The gene calls are TRBV5-3 and TRBJ2-5, with 12 nucleotides matching TRBD2. TRBV5-3 is noted as an ORF with a role that remains uncertain. The CDR3 is made up of 19 amino acids. Germline trimming cut 4 bases from V and 2 bases from J; bases unmatched to any gene: 15. The CDR3 DNA is TGTGCCAGAAGCCCAACTCGACTAGCGGGAGAGGGGGGTCAAGAGACCCAGTACTTC. Protein: CARSPTRLAGEGGQETQYF.

The chain links TRBV15 to TRBJ2-1; D is perhaps TRBD1 or TRBD2 (5 bases each). The CDR3 is 17 residues long. From germline, CDR1 is LNHNV and CDR2 YYDKDF (reference sequence). Trimming took 1 base from V and 1 from J, leaving 14 bases between them. The DNA for the CDR3 is TGTGCCACCAGCAGAGGGAGAGGGACCACTTCCTACAATGAGCAGTTCTTC. Its protein is CATSRGRGTTSYNEQFF.

The chain uses TRBV5-1 and TRBJ1-1; a possible D gene is TRBD1 (5 bases). V was cut by 0 bases and J by 7 bases, with 13 bases left in between. This CDR3 has 14 residues. The germline CDR1 and CDR2 sequences are SGHRS and YFSETQ. CDR3 region: CASSLGGGANEAFF. CDR3 DNA: TGCGCCAGCAGCTTGGGGGGAGGGGCGAATGAAGCTTTCTTT.

The gene calls are TRBV2 and TRBJ1-3; the D gene is possibly TRBD1 (6 bases). The germline V gene encodes CDR1 SNHLY and CDR2 FYNNEI. V was cut by 6 bases and J by 0 bases, with 12 bases left in between. The CDR3 contains 15 residues. The CDR3 DNA reads TGTGCCAGCAGAAGGACGGACAGCTCTGGAAACACCATATATTTT. It encodes CASRRTDSSGNTIYF.

V usage is TRBV29-1 and J usage is TRBJ1-1; D ambiguous. There are 13 residues in the CDR3. The germline V gene has CDR1 SQVTM and CDR2 ANQGSEA. Deletions cut 7 bases from V and 0 bases from J, with 12 bases between. This chain's CDR3 is CSALEQMNTEAFF. The CDR3 DNA sequence: TGCAGCGCCCTCGAGCAGATGAACACTGAAGCTTTCTTT.

The V call is TRBV30, the J call TRBJ1-2; 9 nucleotides align to TRBD1. The CDR3 extends over 12 amino acids. In germline, CDR1 is GTSNPN, CDR2 SVGIG (reference sequence). This CDR3 is CALSQGASGYTF. CDR3 DNA sequence: TGTGCGCTTTCACAGGGGGCGAGTGGCTACACCTTC.

J is TRBJ1-1 and V is TRBV4-1; possibly TRBD1 for D (6 bases). Trimming shortened V by 3 bases and J by 1 base, and 9 bases separated the two germline ends. Germline-derived CDR1 and CDR2 are MGHRA and YSYEKL. The CDR3 sequence is 14 residues long. In DNA, the CDR3 is TGCGCCAGCAGCCATGGACAGACGAACACTGAAGCTTTCTTT. Amino acid sequence: CASSHGQTNTEAFF.

The chain is built from TRBV7-9 and TRBJ2-7; 8 nucleotides agree with TRBD1. This CDR3 spans 14 amino acids. With V trimmed by 3 bases and J by 1 base, 2 bases remained unmatched. Germline values: CDR1 SEHNR, CDR2 FQNEAQ (reference sequence). Here the CDR3 reads CASSLDRESYEQYF. DNA of the CDR3: TGTGCCAGCAGCTTGGACAGGGAGTCCTACGAGCAGTACTTC. The whole variable domain, remainder taken from reference TRBV7-9 and TRBJ2-7, is DTGVSQNPRHKITKRGQNVTFRCDPISEHNRLYWYRQTLGQGPEFLTYFQNEAQLEKSRLLSDRFSAERPKGSFSTLEIQRTEQGDSAMYLCASSLDRESYEQYFGPGTRLTVT.

As DNA, the CDR3 is TGTGCCAGTAGTATAATCGGGAGGGCCACCGGGGAGCTGTTTTTT. Translated, it gives CASSIIGRATGELFF. The gene calls are TRBV19 and TRBJ2-2; 8 nucleotides agree with TRBD2. Germline assignment: CDR1 LNHDA and CDR2 SQIVND (reference sequence). The CDR3 loop spans 15 amino acids. With V trimmed by 2 bases and J by 4 bases, 3 bases remained unmatched.

V usage is TRBV9 and J usage is TRBJ1-1; the match to TRBD1 covers 8 bases. The V gene end was trimmed by 3 bases and the J gene end by 4 bases; junction bases not matched to a gene: 11. Germline V CDR1 and CDR2: SGDLS, YYNGEE. The CDR3 consists of 16 residues. In nucleotides, the CDR3 is TGTGCCAGCAGCGAGCGGACAGGGCGAGGACTCACTGAAGCTTTCTTT. The encoded protein is CASSERTGRGLTEAFF.

This clone was detected once. The gene calls are TRBV5-1 and TRBJ2-5, with D hard to call. The V end was cut by 3 bases, the J end by 7 bases, with 10 bases between. Germline CDR1 reads SGHRS; CDR2 reads YFSETQ. This CDR3 contains 12 residues. CDR3 protein: CASSSEGGTQYF. In DNA, the CDR3 is TGCGCCAGCAGCTCGGAAGGCGGGACCCAGTACTTC.

The V gene is TRBV7-2, the J gene TRBJ2-5; D may be TRBD2 (6 bases). Germline CDR1 SGHTA, CDR2 FQGNSA. The CDR3 consists of 13 residues. V lost 5 bases to trimming and J lost 2 bases, with 9 bases between them. The CDR3 DNA reads TGTGCCAGCAGCGCAAGCGGGCAAGAGACCCAGTACTTC. Translating gives CASSASGQETQYF.

This clone showed up just once. This rearrangement joins TRBV6-1 to TRBJ1-1; D gene unclear. Germline V gives CDR1 MNHNS, CDR2 SASEGT. CDR3 length: 15 amino acids. V was clipped by 7 bases and J by 0 bases, with 15 bases between them. DNA for the CDR3: TGTGCCAGCACCTTCGACTGGGCCGTGAACACTGAAGCTTTCTTT. Amino acids: CASTFDWAVNTEAFF.

The V gene is TRBV5-1, the J gene TRBJ2-7; perhaps D is TRBD1 or TRBD2 (6 bases each). This CDR3 comprises 12 residues. Germline values: CDR1 SGHRS, CDR2 YFSETQ. The V and J ends lost 5 bases and 8 bases respectively, with 14 bases between them. The CDR3 reads CASRPEGGKQYF. The CDR3 DNA sequence: TGCGCCAGCAGACCCGAGGGGGGTAAGCAGTACTTC.